This T cell receptor (beta chain) was identified during a study of blood T cell repertoires in COVID-19. Per the germline V gene, CDR1 is SGHTA and CDR2 is FQGTGA. This CDR3 spans 17 amino acids. V was clipped by 6 bases and J by 0 bases; unmatched bases: 10. Using immunoSEQ multiplex PCR, the repertoire was profiled, and TCRdb retains in-frame clones only, with some absent. The sample lists 250,000 to 350,000 clones; about nine tenths were seen once. The specimen sequenced was peripheral blood. The chain carries TRBV7-3 and TRBJ2-2, with 7 bases fitting TRBD2. This sequence was found in a young man with active or convalescent COVID-19. CDR3 amino acids: CASSYTASGTNTGELFF. The CDR3 region has the DNA TGTGCCAGCAGTTATACCGCTAGCGGTACGAACACCGGGGAGCTGTTTTTT.